The 6 T cell receptor beta chains below come from one sample, sequenced in a study of a mutant IDH1 vaccine in newly diagnosed glioma. Produced via immunoSEQ multiplex PCR; TCRdb's table is partial and in-frame only. Found here are approximately 80,000 clones, 91% of them singletons; the top ten hold 0.56%. These receptors' antigens are unknown. Time point reported: week 5, during vaccination. Alongside topical imiquimod, each dose of vaccine comprised 300 ug of mutant IDH1 20-mer peptide. This specimen was PBMCs, taken from a glioma patient whose treatment included an IDH1 peptide vaccine. The receptors come from a woman in her fifties or sixties with glioma.

This chain joins TRBV5-4 and TRBJ2-7; 9 nucleotides match TRBD2. CDR3 length equals 17 residues. The V gene's germline CDR1 is SGHNT and CDR2 YYREEE (reference sequence). V dropped 0 bases and J dropped 5; count of bases not matched to a gene: 12. The CDR3 bases are TGTGCCAGCAGCTTGGCCAAAGGCGGGAGGGCCCGCAACGAGCAGTACTTC. It specifies CASSLAKGGRARNEQYF. Full variable domain (remainder filled in from reference TRBV5-4 and TRBJ2-7): ETGVTQSPTHLIKTRGQQVTLRCSSQSGHNTVSWYQQALGQGPQFIFQYYREEENGRGNFPPRFSGLQFPNYSSELNVNALELDDSALYLCASSLAKGGRARNEQYFGPGTRLTVT.

The chain joins TRBV2 to TRBJ2-1; TRBD2 aligns across 12 bases. CDR3 length: 16 amino acids. V shed 6 bases and J 7 bases; nucleotides not matched to a gene: 10. Germline CDR1 and CDR2: SNHLY and FYNNEI. This chain's CDR3 is CASRRLAGANGNEQFF. For the CDR3, the DNA is TGTGCCAGCAGAAGACTAGCGGGGGCCAATGGGAATGAGCAGTTCTTC. The variable domain in full, completed from reference TRBV2 and TRBJ2-1, reads EPEVTQTPSHQVTQMGQEVILRCVPISNHLYFYWYRQILGQKVEFLVSFYNNEISEKSEIFDDQFSVERPDGSNFTLKIRSTKLEDSAMYFCASRRLAGANGNEQFFGPGTRLTVL.

The chain employs TRBV6-6 and TRBJ1-5; D is ambiguous. This CDR3 contains 14 residues. V was clipped by 0 bases and J by 5 bases, with 8 bases between them. Germline values: CDR1 MNHNY, CDR2 SVGAGI (reference sequence). In DNA, the CDR3 is TGTGCCAGCAGTTACTCAGACTTCGATCAGCCCCAGCATTTT. Protein: CASSYSDFDQPQHF.

The gene calls are TRBV6-1 and TRBJ1-1, with a tentative D call TRBD1 (5 bases). This CDR3 spans 14 amino acids. CDR1 and CDR2 from the germline V gene are MNHNS and SASEGT. Deletions cut 4 bases from V and 5 bases from J, with 14 bases between. The CDR3 protein is CASSVKGIGTEAFF. The CDR3 DNA reads as TGTGCCAGCAGTGTCAAGGGGATCGGGACTGAAGCTTTCTTT.

This chain uses TRBV6-4 with TRBJ2-1; 8 bases map to TRBD1. The CDR3 loop spans 13 amino acids. Germline V CDR1 and CDR2: MRHNA, SNTAGT. V lost 10 bases to trimming and J lost 4 bases; unmatched junction nucleotides: 6. DNA of the CDR3: TGTGCCACTTGGACAGGGCGGTACAATGAGCAGTTCTTC. Protein product: CATWTGRYNEQFF.

The chain joins TRBV5-6 to TRBJ1-1; a possible D gene is TRBD1 (5 bases). Germline-derived CDR1 and CDR2 are SGHDT and YYEEEE. Trimming took 0 bases from V and 5 from J, leaving 11 bases between them. The CDR3 has 14 amino acids. The CDR3 nucleotides are TGTGCCAGCAGCTTGGATGGGGCAATTACTGAAGCTTTCTTT. It encodes CASSLDGAITEAFF.